This entry describes one TCR beta chain. Its antigen remains unknown. TCRdb's copy holds only in-frame clones and misses some; the assay was immunoSEQ multiplex PCR. This table has 90,000 to 150,000 clones, approximately 92% appearing once. Germline lookup yields CDR1 SGHAT and CDR2 FQNNGV. The CDR3 contains 13 residues. Trimming took 5 bases from V and 4 from J; bases not matched to a gene: 4. The sample is drawn from a study of T cell responses to AZD1222 COVID-19 vaccine. Findings and limits, study-wide: Reportedly, nearly half the spike-specific TCRs target unmutated variant regions. White British donors predominated, females outnumbered males, and clonal diversity was possibly underestimated. Spike-wide coverage was observed for vaccine-associated CD4 TCRs, with dominant responses at 160-218 and 743-854.

Recipients boosted at about 4 weeks or about 12 weeks are pooled. The receptor's source is an adult who received the AZD1222 COVID-19 vaccine. The sequences come from peripheral blood, collected 28 days after the second AZD1222 dose. The chain uses TRBV11-2 and TRBJ1-2; 7 nucleotides align to TRBD1. This CDR3 reads CASSPGQAYGYTF. The CDR3, as DNA: TGTGCCAGCAGCCCTGGACAGGCCTATGGCTACACCTTC.